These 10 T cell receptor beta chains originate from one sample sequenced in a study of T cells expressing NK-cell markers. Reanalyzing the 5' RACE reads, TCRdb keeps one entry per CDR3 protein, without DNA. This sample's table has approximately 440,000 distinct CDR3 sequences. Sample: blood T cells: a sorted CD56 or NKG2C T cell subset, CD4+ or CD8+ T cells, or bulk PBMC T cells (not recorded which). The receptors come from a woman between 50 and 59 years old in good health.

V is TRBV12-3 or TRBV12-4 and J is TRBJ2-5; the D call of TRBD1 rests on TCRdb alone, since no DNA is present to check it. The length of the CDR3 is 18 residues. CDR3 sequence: CASPMRAGGVALQETQYF.

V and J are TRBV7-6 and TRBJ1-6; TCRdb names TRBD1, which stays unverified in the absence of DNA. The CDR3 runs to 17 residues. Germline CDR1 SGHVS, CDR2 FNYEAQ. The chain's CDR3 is CASSLSAGRGGGSPLHF.

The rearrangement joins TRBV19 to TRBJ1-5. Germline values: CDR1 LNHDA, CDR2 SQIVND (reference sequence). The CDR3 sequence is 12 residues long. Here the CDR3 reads CASTKVNQPQHF.

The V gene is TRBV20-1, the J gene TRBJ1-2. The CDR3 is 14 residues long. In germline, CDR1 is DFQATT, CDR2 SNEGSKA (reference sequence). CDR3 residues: CSARENGGTGGYTF.

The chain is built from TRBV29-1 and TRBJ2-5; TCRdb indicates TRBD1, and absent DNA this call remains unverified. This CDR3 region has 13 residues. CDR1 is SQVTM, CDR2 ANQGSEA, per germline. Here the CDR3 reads CSVGLGARVTQYF. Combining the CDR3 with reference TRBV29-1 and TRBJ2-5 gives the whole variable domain SAVISQKPSRDICQRGTSLTIQCQVDSQVTMMFWYRQQPGQSLTLIATANQGSEATYESGFVIDKFPISRPNLTFSTLTVSNMSPEDSSIYLCSVGLGARVTQYFGPGTRLLVL.

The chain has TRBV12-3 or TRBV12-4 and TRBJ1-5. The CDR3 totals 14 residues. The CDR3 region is CASSLVGGPTAQHF.

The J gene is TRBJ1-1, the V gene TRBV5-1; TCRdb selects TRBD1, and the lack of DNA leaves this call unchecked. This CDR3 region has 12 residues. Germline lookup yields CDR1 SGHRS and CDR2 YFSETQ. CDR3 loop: CASSFEGLEAFF.

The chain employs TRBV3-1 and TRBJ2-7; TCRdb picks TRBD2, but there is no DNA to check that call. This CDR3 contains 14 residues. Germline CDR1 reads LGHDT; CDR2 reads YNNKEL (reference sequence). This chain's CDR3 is CASSRVGNSYEQYF.

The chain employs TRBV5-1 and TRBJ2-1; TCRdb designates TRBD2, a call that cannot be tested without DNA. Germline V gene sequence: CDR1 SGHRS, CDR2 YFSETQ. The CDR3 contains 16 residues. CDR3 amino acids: CASSFGGGSGRNEQFF. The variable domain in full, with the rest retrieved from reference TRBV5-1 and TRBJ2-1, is KAGVTQTPRYLIKTRGQQVTLSCSPISGHRSVSWYQQTPGQGLQFLFEYFSETQRNKGNFPGRFSGRQFSNSRSEMNVSTLELGDSALYLCASSFGGGSGRNEQFFGPGTRLTVL.

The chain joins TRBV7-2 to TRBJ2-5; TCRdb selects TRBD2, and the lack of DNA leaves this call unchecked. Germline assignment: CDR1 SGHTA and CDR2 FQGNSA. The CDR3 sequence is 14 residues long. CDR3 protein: CASSSSPYQETQYF. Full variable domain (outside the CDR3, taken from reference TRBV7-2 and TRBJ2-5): GAGVSQSPSNKVTEKGKDVELRCDPISGHTALYWYRQSLGQGLEFLIYFQGNSAPDKSGLPSDRFSAERTGGSVSTLTIQRTQQEDSAVYLCASSSSPYQETQYFGPGTRLLVL.